A single sample gave rise to the 30 T cell receptor beta chains below, sequenced in a study of blood T cell repertoires in COVID-19 (dated by TCRdb to 2018 to 2021). The library was obtained by the immunoSEQ multiplex PCR assay. Not all clones reach the TCRdb copy of this immuneACCESS table, which keeps in-frame sequences only. Checked studies attribute under half of the gap to unresolved V genes and leave the rest unexplained. This sample lists 200,000 to 300,000 clones; more than 85% were detected once. Of the sample, 2.6% falls within the top ten clones. The sequenced sample was peripheral blood. The source is a person between 18 and 35 years old with COVID-19, enrolled during active disease.

CDR3 residues: CASSIGGHSYEQYF. CDR3 sequence (DNA): TGTGCCAGTAGTATCGGGGGGCATTCCTACGAGCAGTACTTC. This chain joins TRBV19 and TRBJ2-7, with D possibly matching TRBD2 (7 bases). Germline assignment: CDR1 LNHDA and CDR2 SQIVND (reference sequence). CDR3 length: 14 residues. Trimming pared 3 bases from V and 1 base from J, leaving 10 bases between.

This clone occurred a few times. This chain joins TRBV28 and TRBJ1-6, with 8 bases identical to TRBD1. The junction had 7 bases not matched to a gene; V was cut back by 1 base and J by 8 bases. CDR1 and CDR2 from the germline V gene are MDHEN and SYDVKM. CDR3 length: 16 amino acids. The CDR3 protein is CASSLSRTGLYSPLHF. The CDR3 nucleotides are TGTGCCAGCAGTTTATCCAGGACAGGGCTCTATTCACCCCTCCACTTT.

The CDR3 nucleotides are TGCGCCAGCCAACGGGGGACAGGGCCGAACTATGGCTACACCTTC. Its translation is CASQRGTGPNYGYTF. The chain is built from TRBV4-1 and TRBJ1-2; 9 nucleotides match TRBD1. V lost 8 bases to trimming and J lost 2 bases; unmatched junction nucleotides: 9. The CDR3 has 15 amino acids. Germline CDR1 MGHRA, CDR2 YSYEKL.

This chain joins TRBV2 and TRBJ2-1, with no clear D. This CDR3 contains 12 residues. Between the trimmed V and J ends, which lost 7 bases and 5 bases, there was a span of 9 bases. In germline, CDR1 is SNHLY, CDR2 FYNNEI. DNA of the CDR3: TGTGCCAGCACGTACACCAACAATGAGCAGTTCTTC. It is translated as CASTYTNNEQFF.

CDR3 residues: CASSSSGGNIQYF. The CDR3 coding sequence is TGTGCCAGCAGTTCTAGCGGGGGAAACATTCAGTACTTC. The chain combines TRBV27 with TRBJ2-4; 10 bases align to TRBD2. The trim removed 4 bases at V and 6 bases at J, leaving 0 bases unmatched. The V gene's germline CDR1 is MNHEY and CDR2 SMNVEV (reference sequence). The CDR3 is 13 amino acids.

CDR3 in DNA: TGTGCCAGCAGCCAAAACAAGCTAGCGGGAGGGGGGAAAAACATTCAGTACTTC. Protein: CASSQNKLAGGGKNIQYF. The chain is built from TRBV5-4 and TRBJ2-4; 12 bases fit TRBD2. This CDR3 spans 18 amino acids. V lost 4 bases and J lost 4; bases outside the gene matches: 12. Germline CDR1 reads SGHNT; CDR2 reads YYREEE (reference sequence).

The CDR3 region is CASSPPGQAYNEQFF. The DNA of the CDR3 is TGTGCCAGCAGCCCGCCGGGACAGGCGTACAATGAGCAGTTCTTC. V is TRBV3-1 (or the pseudogene TRBV3-2) and J is TRBJ2-1; 8 nucleotides match TRBD1. The V gene's germline CDR1 is LGHDT and CDR2 YNNKEL (reference sequence). This CDR3 has 15 amino acids. The trim removed 4 bases at V and 4 bases at J, leaving 6 bases unmatched.

The chain links TRBV5-1 to TRBJ2-2, with a tentative D call TRBD2 (6 bases). Trimming took 2 bases from V and 1 from J, leaving 9 bases between them. The germline V gene has CDR1 SGHRS and CDR2 YFSETQ. The CDR3 is made up of 15 amino acids. The CDR3 spells CASSFAGKNTGELFF. In DNA form, the CDR3 reads TGCGCCAGCAGCTTTGCGGGAAAGAACACCGGGGAGCTGTTTTTT.

This rearrangement joins TRBV25-1 to TRBJ1-3; no clear D. Germline CDR1 and CDR2: MGHDK and SYGVNS. This CDR3 has 14 amino acids. V dropped 3 bases and J dropped 0 bases, with 6 bases sitting between them. CDR3 DNA sequence: TGTGCCAGCAGTGAGGCGGCCTCTGGAAACACCATATATTTT. This encodes CASSEAASGNTIYF.

The chain joins TRBV19 to TRBJ2-1; TRBD2 matches 10 bases. The germline V gene encodes CDR1 LNHDA and CDR2 SQIVND (reference sequence). This CDR3 region has 12 residues. The trim removed 6 bases at V and 10 bases at J, leaving 3 bases unmatched. The CDR3 DNA reads as TGTGCCAGTAGAGAACTAGCGGGAGAGCAGTTCTTC. Its translation is CASRELAGEQFF.

The chain joins TRBV11-2 to TRBJ2-7, with TRBD2 matching 11 bases. The CDR3 is 15 amino acids. The germline gives CDR1 SGHAT, CDR2 FQNNGV. Losses at the gene ends were 5 bases for V and 4 bases for J; bases not matched to a gene: 7. The CDR3 DNA sequence: TGTGCCAGCAGCCGTGGGACTAGCGGTAATTACGAGCAGTACTTC. The encoded protein is CASSRGTSGNYEQYF.

The V and J genes are TRBV3-1 (or the pseudogene TRBV3-2) and TRBJ1-1; D may be TRBD1 (5 bases). Trimming removed 3 bases at V and 5 bases at J, with 10 bases between. The CDR3 has 13 residues. The V gene's germline CDR1 is LGHDT and CDR2 YNNKEL (reference sequence). The CDR3 DNA sequence: TGTGCCAGCAGCCATGGGGCTGGGACTGAAGCTTTCTTT. Its protein product is CASSHGAGTEAFF.

This clone was observed a single time. The chain recombines TRBV13 with TRBJ2-1; TRBD1 might be the D (6 bases). V was cut by 7 bases and J by 5 bases, with 24 bases left in between. The germline V gene has CDR1 PRHDT and CDR2 FYEKMQ (reference sequence). CDR3 length equals 17 residues. The CDR3 sequence: CASTQGRIAPNNNEQFF. CDR3 bases: TGTGCCAGCACCCAGGGGCGCATAGCACCGAACAACAATGAGCAGTTCTTC.

This sequence joins TRBV28 and TRBJ1-1; D not certain. With 7 bases removed from V and 0 bases from J, the gap between germline ends came to 6 bases. This CDR3 is 12 amino acids long. Germline assignment: CDR1 MDHEN and CDR2 SYDVKM. This chain's CDR3 is CASKNLNTEAFF. The CDR3 coding sequence is TGTGCCAGCAAGAACTTGAACACTGAAGCTTTCTTT.

The genes are TRBV5-1 and TRBJ1-4, with TRBD1 matching 7 bases. The trim removed 4 bases at V and 6 bases at J, leaving 6 bases unmatched. CDR1 is SGHRS, CDR2 YFSETQ, per germline. This CDR3 is built from 14 residues. The CDR3 region is CASSLRDSHEKLFF. CDR3 coding DNA: TGCGCCAGCAGCCTCCGGGACAGCCATGAAAAACTGTTTTTT. Combining the CDR3 with reference TRBV5-1 and TRBJ1-4 gives the whole variable domain KAGVTQTPRYLIKTRGQQVTLSCSPISGHRSVSWYQQTPGQGLQFLFEYFSETQRNKGNFPGRFSGRQFSNSRSEMNVSTLELGDSALYLCASSLRDSHEKLFFGSGTQLSVL.

The rearrangement uses TRBV29-1 and TRBJ2-7; a possible D gene is TRBD2 (5 bases). This CDR3 spans 11 amino acids. The ends were cut back, 3 bases at V and 6 bases at J, with 9 bases in the middle. From germline, CDR1 is SQVTM and CDR2 ANQGSEA. The CDR3 is CSVEVAFEQYF. The CDR3 DNA reads TGCAGCGTTGAGGTAGCGTTCGAGCAGTACTTC.

The chain recombines TRBV28 with TRBJ1-2, with D perhaps matching TRBD1 (6 bases). The V end lost 7 bases, the J end lost 8 bases, and 11 bases lay between the germline ends. Germline-derived CDR1 and CDR2 are MDHEN and SYDVKM. The CDR3 runs 11 residues. CDR3 protein: CASNWDTGYTF. CDR3 nucleotide sequence: TGTGCCAGCAATTGGGACACGGGCTACACCTTC.

The CDR3: CASSYWGRDSPLHF. DNA of the CDR3: TGTGCCAGCAGTTACTGGGGGCGAGATTCACCCCTCCACTTT. V gene TRBV6-5 combines with J gene TRBJ1-6, with TRBD1 as a possible D gene (6 bases). The V end was cut by 1 base, the J end by 8 bases, with 9 bases between. The CDR3 runs to 14 residues. Germline V CDR1 and CDR2: MNHEY, SVGAGI.

The J gene is TRBJ2-2, the V gene TRBV6-5; TRBD2 matches at 7 bases. Per the germline V gene, CDR1 is MNHEY and CDR2 is SVGAGI. The CDR3 length is 15 residues. Unmatched junction bases numbered 2, after V lost 4 bases and J lost 0 bases. The CDR3 reads CASSSRGANTGELFF. CDR3 in DNA: TGTGCCAGCAGTTCCCGGGGGGCGAACACCGGGGAGCTGTTTTTT.

This clone occurred once. The J gene is TRBJ1-1, the V gene TRBV28; 11 bases are shared with TRBD1. This CDR3 has 15 amino acids. Germline V gives CDR1 MDHEN, CDR2 SYDVKM. J gave up 5 bases and V 9 bases, and 11 bases lay outside the gene matches. The CDR3 here is CASFPGTGGYTEAFF. The CDR3 DNA follows: TGTGCCAGTTTCCCCGGGACAGGGGGTTATACTGAAGCTTTCTTT. The full variable domain, in which reference TRBV28 and TRBJ1-1 provide the parts outside the CDR3, is DVKVTQSSRYLVKRTGEKVFLECVQDMDHENMFWYRQDPGLGLRLIYFSYDVKMKEKGDIPEGYSVSREKKERFSLILESASTNQTSMYLCASFPGTGGYTEAFFGQGTRLTVV.

This chain uses TRBV2 with TRBJ2-1, with TRBD1 matching 9 bases. V shed 7 bases and J 3 bases; nucleotides not matched to a gene: 4. The CDR3 covers 14 residues. In germline, CDR1 is SNHLY, CDR2 FYNNEI. The CDR3, as DNA: TGTGCCAGCACGTGGGACAGGGACTACAATGAGCAGTTCTTC. This sequence encodes CASTWDRDYNEQFF.

CDR3 protein: CASSLWTSGADTQYF. CDR3 coding DNA: TGTGCCAGCAGCTTGTGGACTAGCGGGGCAGATACGCAGTATTTT. The genes are TRBV7-9 and TRBJ2-3, with 12 positions matching TRBD2. V lost 3 bases, J lost 4 bases, and 2 bases stayed unmatched. CDR3 length: 15 residues. Germline loops: CDR1 SEHNR, CDR2 FQNEAQ (reference sequence).

This clone was counted once. This chain links TRBV27 with TRBJ2-3; TRBD2 agrees at 9 bases. CDR1 MNHEY and CDR2 SMNVEV come from the germline V gene (reference sequence). The CDR3 has 16 amino acids. Trimming took 0 bases from V and 5 from J; bases not matched to a gene: 6. The CDR3 nucleotides are TGTGCCAGCAGTTTATCTGGGGGACTAGCAGTAGATACGCAGTATTTT. The encoded protein is CASSLSGGLAVDTQYF.

The J gene is TRBJ1-2, the V gene TRBV4-2; D is perhaps TRBD1 (5 bases). The CDR3 covers 14 residues. CDR1 LGHNA and CDR2 YNFKEQ come from the germline V gene. V shed 6 bases and J shed 8 bases, with 19 bases lying between them. CDR3 region: CASRHKGGAQGYTF. The CDR3 nucleotides are TGTGCCAGCAGACACAAGGGAGGGGCGCAGGGCTACACCTTC.

The chain joins TRBV5-1 to TRBJ2-7; D is perhaps TRBD1 (5 bases). The CDR3 consists of 14 residues. V was trimmed by 1 base and J by 3 bases, leaving 11 bases between them. The V gene's germline CDR1 is SGHRS and CDR2 YFSETQ. The CDR3 loop reads CASSLRVRDYEQYF. The CDR3 DNA follows: TGCGCCAGCAGCTTGAGGGTCAGGGACTACGAGCAGTACTTC.

V and J are TRBV2 and TRBJ2-5; D is ambiguous. Trimming pared 6 bases from V and 5 bases from J, leaving 7 bases between. This CDR3 spans 11 amino acids. Germline CDR1 is SNHLY and CDR2 is FYNNEI. CDR3 amino acids: CASREAETQYF. CDR3 nucleotides: TGTGCCAGCAGAGAGGCGGAGACCCAGTACTTC.

The genes are TRBV5-4 and TRBJ2-2; 7 nucleotides agree with TRBD1. Germline CDR1 reads SGHNT; CDR2 reads YYREEE (reference sequence). J was trimmed by 2 bases and V by 0 bases; bases with no gene match: 4. This CDR3 comprises 16 residues. In DNA, the CDR3 is TGTGCCAGCAGCTTGGGCCAGGGGGTTAACACCGGGGAGCTGTTTTTT. Protein: CASSLGQGVNTGELFF.

The rearrangement uses TRBV27 and TRBJ1-1, with D hard to call. Looked up from germline, CDR1 is MNHEY and CDR2 is SMNVEV (reference sequence). This CDR3 comprises 15 residues. Trimming cost V 0 bases and J 4 bases, with 12 bases left between them. CDR3 loop: CASSLSGGGVTEAFF. The CDR3 nucleotides read TGTGCCAGCAGTTTATCGGGCGGAGGCGTCACTGAAGCTTTCTTT.

The chain employs TRBV29-1 and TRBJ1-2; 10 bases agree with TRBD1. CDR1 and CDR2 from the germline V gene are SQVTM and ANQGSEA. This CDR3 spans 14 amino acids. V lost 4 bases and J lost 0; bases outside the gene matches: 2. The chain's CDR3 is CSVGDRGSNYGYTF. For the CDR3, the DNA is TGCAGCGTTGGGGACAGGGGATCTAACTATGGCTACACCTTC.

V is TRBV10-3 and J is TRBJ2-2, with 7 bases matching TRBD1. The CDR3 length is 11 residues. The ends lost 8 bases at V and 7 bases at J; junction bases unmatched: 1. CDR1 is ENHRY, CDR2 SYGVKD, per germline. CDR3: CAIQGVGELFF. For the CDR3, the DNA is TGTGCCATCCAGGGGGTCGGGGAGCTGTTTTTT.